Given below is one T cell receptor beta chain in context. The antigen remains undetermined. Libraries were prepared by immunoSEQ multiplex PCR; TCRdb keeps only in-frame clonotypes and omits some of them. Among roughly 97,000 clones listed, around nine tenths were seen once. The data stem from a study of T cell responses to AZD1222 COVID-19 vaccine. Study outcomes and limitations: Reportedly, nearly half of unique spike TCRs recognized epitopes outside B.1.351/B.1.1.7 mutations.

The CDR3 is 15 residues long. Germline-derived CDR1 and CDR2 are MNHEY and SVGEGT. The ends were cut back, 4 bases at V and 4 bases at J, with 16 bases in the middle. The TCR was taken from an adult who received the MenACWY meningococcal vaccine as a control. This specimen consisted of peripheral blood, obtained 28 days after the second dose of the MenACWY control vaccine. This sequence joins TRBV6-2 or TRBV6-3 and TRBJ2-5, with D hard to call. The CDR3 DNA reads as TGTGCCAGCAGTTCAACCGGGTCCCTGAGAGAGACCCAGTACTTC. Translation: CASSSTGSLRETQYF.